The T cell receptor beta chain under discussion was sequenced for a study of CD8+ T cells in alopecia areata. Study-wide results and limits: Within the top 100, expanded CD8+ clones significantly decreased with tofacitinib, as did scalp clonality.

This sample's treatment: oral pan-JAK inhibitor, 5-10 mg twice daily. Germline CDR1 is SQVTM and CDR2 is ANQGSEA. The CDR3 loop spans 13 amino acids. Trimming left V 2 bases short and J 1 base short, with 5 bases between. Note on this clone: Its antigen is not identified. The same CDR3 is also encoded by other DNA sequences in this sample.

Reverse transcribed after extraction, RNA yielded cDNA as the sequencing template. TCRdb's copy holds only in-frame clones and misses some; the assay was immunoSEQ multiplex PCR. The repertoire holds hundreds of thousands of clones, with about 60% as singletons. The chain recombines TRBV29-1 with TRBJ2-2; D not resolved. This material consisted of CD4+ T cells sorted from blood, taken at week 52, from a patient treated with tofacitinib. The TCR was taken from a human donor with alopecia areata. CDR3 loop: CSVERENTGELFF. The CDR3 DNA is TGCAGCGTTGAAAGAGAGAACACCGGGGAGCTGTTTTTT.